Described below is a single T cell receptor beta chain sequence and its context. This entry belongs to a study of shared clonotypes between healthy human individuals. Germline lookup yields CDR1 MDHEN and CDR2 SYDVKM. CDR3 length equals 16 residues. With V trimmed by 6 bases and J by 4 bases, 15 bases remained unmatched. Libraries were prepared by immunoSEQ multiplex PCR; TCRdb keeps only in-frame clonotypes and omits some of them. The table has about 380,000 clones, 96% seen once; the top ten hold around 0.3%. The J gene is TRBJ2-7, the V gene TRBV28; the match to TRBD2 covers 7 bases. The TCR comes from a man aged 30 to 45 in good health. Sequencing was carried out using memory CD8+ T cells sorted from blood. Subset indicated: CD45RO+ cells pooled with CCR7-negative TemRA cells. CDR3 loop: CASRLWRSGGYYEQYF. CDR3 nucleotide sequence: TGTGCCAGCAGACTTTGGCGGTCGGGGGGATATTACGAGCAGTACTTC.